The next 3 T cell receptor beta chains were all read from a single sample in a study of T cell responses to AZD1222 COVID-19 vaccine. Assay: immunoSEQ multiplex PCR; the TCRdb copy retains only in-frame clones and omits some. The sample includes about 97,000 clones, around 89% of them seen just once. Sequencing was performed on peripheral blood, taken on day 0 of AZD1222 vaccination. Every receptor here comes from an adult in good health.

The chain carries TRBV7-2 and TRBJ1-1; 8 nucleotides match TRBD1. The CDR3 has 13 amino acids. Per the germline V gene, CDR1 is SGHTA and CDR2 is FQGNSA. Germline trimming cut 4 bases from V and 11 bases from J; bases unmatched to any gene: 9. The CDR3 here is CASSSDRGGWAFF. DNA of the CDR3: TGTGCCAGCAGCTCCGACAGGGGCGGGTGGGCTTTCTTT.

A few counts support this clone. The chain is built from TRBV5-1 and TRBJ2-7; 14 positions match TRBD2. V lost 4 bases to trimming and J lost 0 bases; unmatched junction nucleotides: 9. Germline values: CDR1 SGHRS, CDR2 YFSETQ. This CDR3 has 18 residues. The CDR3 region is CASSPGLAGDPLSYEQYF. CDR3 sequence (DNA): TGCGCCAGCAGCCCGGGACTAGCGGGAGACCCCCTCTCCTACGAGCAGTACTTC.

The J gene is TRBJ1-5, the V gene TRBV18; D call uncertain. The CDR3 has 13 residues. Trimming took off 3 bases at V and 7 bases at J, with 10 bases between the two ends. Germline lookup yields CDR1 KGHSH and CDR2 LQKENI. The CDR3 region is CASSPSEDQPQHF. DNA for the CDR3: TGTGCCAGCTCACCGTCGGAGGACCAGCCCCAGCATTTT.